This T cell receptor (beta chain) was identified during a study of blood T cell repertoires in COVID-19. Across the whole study: Acute and convalescent COVID-19 specimens originated in the United States, Italy and Spain.

TCRdb's copy holds only in-frame clones and misses some; the assay was immunoSEQ multiplex PCR. The sample yields 130,000 or so clones, approximately 89% seen once. The length of the CDR3 is 14 residues. The germline gives CDR1 MNHEY, CDR2 SVGAGI. Trimming took 0 bases from V and 3 from J, leaving 8 bases between them. The genes are TRBV6-5 and TRBJ1-1, with D possibly matching TRBD1 (6 bases). This sequence originates from a woman in her sixties or seventies with COVID-19, enrolled during active disease. Material for sequencing was peripheral blood. The CDR3 sequence: CASSYSGAHTEAFF. CDR3 DNA sequence: TGTGCCAGCAGTTACTCGGGGGCGCACACTGAAGCTTTCTTT.